This TCR beta chain was found in a study of cytomegalovirus exposure and HLA in healthy donors. Comments on this clone: A junction boundary mismatches the germline segment, possibly from a read error. Different DNA sequences within this sample yield the same CDR3.

Use of 60 Vbeta and 13 Jbeta primers characterized the PCR. The table came from immunoSEQ multiplex PCR; TCRdb's copy has only in-frame clones and leaves some out. The data contain 150,000 to 180,000 clones, around 82% of them singletons. The CDR3 consists of 12 residues. Germline assignment: CDR1 SGHVS and CDR2 FQNEAQ. The chain joins TRBV7-8 to TRBJ2-7; perhaps D is TRBD1 or TRBD2 (5 bases each). Material: PBMCs. The source is a woman aged 45-65 years in good health and CMV-seropositive. CDR3: CASSLEGNEQYF. For the CDR3, the DNA is TGCGCCAGCAGCTTAGAGGGGAACGAGCAGTACTTC.